The 12 T cell receptor beta chains reported below all come from one sample, sequenced in a study of blood T cell repertoires in COVID-19. The repertoire was sequenced with immunoSEQ multiplex PCR; TCRdb's copy has only in-frame clones and lacks some. The data contain about 300,000 clones, about nine tenths of them singletons. Sequencing used peripheral blood. Source of these receptors: a man aged 18-30 years with active or convalescent COVID-19.

This sequence joins TRBV2 and TRBJ1-1; no clear D. Germline loops: CDR1 SNHLY, CDR2 FYNNEI. The V gene lost 1 base and the J gene lost 10 bases, with 13 bases spanning the gap. This CDR3 region has 13 residues. The CDR3 nucleotides read TGTGCCAGCAGTGAAGGAAGAGCTACTAGAGCTTTCTTT. Translated, it gives CASSEGRATRAFF.

In this sample, this clone turned up a few times. The V and J genes are TRBV7-9 and TRBJ2-7; 7 nucleotides match TRBD1. Germline CDR1 SEHNR, CDR2 FQNEAQ (reference sequence). The CDR3 covers 15 residues. J was trimmed by 4 bases and V by 5 bases; bases with no gene match: 11. CDR3 in amino acids: CASSDRDSGLYEQYF. CDR3 nucleotide sequence: TGTGCCAGCAGCGACCGGGACAGTGGCTTGTACGAGCAGTACTTC.

The gene calls are TRBV5-5 and TRBJ2-7; D might be TRBD2 (6 bases). This CDR3 spans 15 amino acids. Germline CDR1 is SGHKS and CDR2 is YYEKEE (reference sequence). Trimming cost V 3 bases and J 5 bases, with 18 bases left between them. In nucleotides, the CDR3 is TGTGCCAGCAGCTCTTCGGGACTGCCAGGCGACGAGCAGTACTTC. Protein: CASSSSGLPGDEQYF. The whole variable domain, filled in from reference TRBV5-5 and TRBJ2-7, reads DAGVTQSPTHLIKTRGQQVTLRCSPISGHKSVSWYQQVLGQGPQFIFQYYEKEERGRGNFPDRFSARQFPNYSSELNVNALLLGDSALYLCASSSSGLPGDEQYFGPGTRLTVT.

This chain connects TRBV7-9 to TRBJ2-3; 7 nucleotides agree with TRBD2. V trimming: 8 bases; J trimming: 1 base; junction bases outside the gene matches: 3. The germline gives CDR1 SEHNR, CDR2 FQNEAQ (reference sequence). The CDR3 is made up of 13 amino acids. The CDR3 DNA reads TGTGCCAGCGGGGGAGGGGGCACAGATACGCAGTATTTT. It is translated as CASGGGGTDTQYF.

J is TRBJ2-3 and V is TRBV5-6; maybe TRBD1 (6 bases). This CDR3 has 17 residues. V was cut by 2 bases and J by 2 bases, with 18 bases left in between. CDR1 is SGHDT, CDR2 YYEEEE, per germline. CDR3 amino acids: CASSLPQGFLLTDTQYF. For the CDR3, the DNA is TGTGCCAGCAGCTTACCACAGGGATTTTTACTCACAGATACGCAGTATTTT.

This rearrangement joins TRBV19 to TRBJ2-3, with 7 bases fitting TRBD2. Germline V CDR1 and CDR2: LNHDA, SQIVND (reference sequence). J was trimmed by 0 bases and V by 0 bases; bases with no gene match: 6. The CDR3 runs 17 residues. The CDR3, as DNA: TGTGCCAGTAGTATAGAGCCAGCGGGGCCTAGCACAGATACGCAGTATTTT. Protein product: CASSIEPAGPSTDTQYF.

The chain links TRBV5-4 to TRBJ1-5; no reliable D call. This CDR3 is built from 14 residues. Germline CDR1 SGHNT, CDR2 YYREEE (reference sequence). Trimming pared 0 bases from V and 2 bases from J, leaving 6 bases between. The CDR3 bases are TGTGCCAGCAGCTTGGCCGGGGGCAATCAGCCCCAGCATTTT. This codes for CASSLAGGNQPQHF.

With regard to this clone: The junction shows a germline mismatch at one end, possibly a read error. The sample carries other DNA sequences with the same CDR3. The chain carries TRBV3-1 (or the pseudogene TRBV3-2) and TRBJ2-5; 11 positions match TRBD1. CDR3 length: 15 amino acids. Germline V gene lookup returns CDR1 LGHDT and CDR2 YNNKEL (reference sequence). The CDR3 sequence is CASSQGTGGQETQYF. CDR3 DNA sequence: TGTGCCAGCAGTCAAGGGACAGGGGGGCAAGAGACCCAGTACTTC.

The chain has TRBV6-5 and TRBJ1-2; TRBD1 is a possible D gene (6 bases). The V end was cut by 2 bases, the J end by 6 bases, with 10 bases between. Germline assignment: CDR1 MNHEY and CDR2 SVGAGI. The CDR3 contains 13 residues. CDR3 nucleotides: TGTGCCAGCAGTTACGCTACAGGGAATGGCTACACCTTC. This encodes CASSYATGNGYTF.

The rearrangement links TRBV10-3 to TRBJ2-1, with TRBD2 matching over 10 bases. This CDR3 comprises 13 residues. Germline lookup yields CDR1 ENHRY and CDR2 SYGVKD. Unmatched junction bases numbered 1, after V lost 7 bases and J lost 4 bases. The chain's CDR3 is CAIKGLAYNEQFF. The CDR3 DNA reads as TGTGCCATCAAGGGACTAGCGTACAATGAGCAGTTCTTC.

V usage is TRBV7-2 and J usage is TRBJ1-2, with a weak D call TRBD1 (5 bases). The CDR3 length is 17 residues. CDR1 is SGHTA, CDR2 FQGNSA, per germline. Trimming left V 1 base short and J 0 bases short, with 15 bases between. CDR3 DNA: TGTGCCAGCAGCTTAGATTGGGGCAGGTTAGCTAACTATGGCTACACCTTC. This sequence encodes CASSLDWGRLANYGYTF.

The CDR3 nucleotides read TGTGCCAGCAGCGTGGAGGGGGCGTCCAACGAGCAGTACTTC. This translates into CASSVEGASNEQYF. The chain carries TRBV9 and TRBJ2-7, with a weak D call TRBD1 (7 bases). Germline lookup yields CDR1 SGDLS and CDR2 YYNGEE. The CDR3 has 14 amino acids. V gave up 2 bases and J gave up 5 bases, with 14 bases separating them.